Each of the 22 T cell receptor beta chains below was sequenced from the same sample in a study of blood T cell repertoires in COVID-19. TCRdb keeps only in-frame clones here, not all; method: immunoSEQ multiplex PCR. The data contain 200,000 to 250,000 clones, more than 75% of them singletons. The sequencing input was peripheral blood. The receptors stem from a man aged 50 to 60 with acute or convalescent COVID-19.

V and J are TRBV3-1 (or the pseudogene TRBV3-2) and TRBJ2-1; 7 nucleotides line up with TRBD2. V lost 4 bases, J lost 2 bases, and 5 bases stayed unmatched. This CDR3 spans 15 amino acids. CDR1 and CDR2 (germline): LGHDT, YNNKEL (reference sequence). CDR3 coding DNA: TGTGCCAGCAGCCGACTAGCCGCGCCCTACAATGAGCAGTTCTTC. Translated, it gives CASSRLAAPYNEQFF.

The rearrangement links TRBV10-2 to TRBJ1-5; 7 nucleotides agree with TRBD1. The trim removed 5 bases at V and 4 bases at J, leaving 2 bases unmatched. The CDR3 runs to 13 residues. Germline V CDR1 and CDR2: WSHSY, SAAADI. The CDR3 bases are TGCGCCAGCAGTCGGGACAGAAATCAGCCCCAGCATTTT. Its translation: CASSRDRNQPQHF.

This clone showed up just a few times. The chain links TRBV10-1 to TRBJ2-7; D ambiguous. The CDR3 has 14 amino acids. The germline V gene encodes CDR1 WNHNN and CDR2 SYGVQD (reference sequence). Deletions cut 0 bases from V and 2 bases from J, with 8 bases between. This chain's CDR3 is CASSESGETYEQYF. The CDR3 nucleotides read TGCGCCAGCAGTGAGTCAGGAGAGACCTACGAGCAGTACTTC.

The chain joins TRBV9 to TRBJ2-1; D is undetermined. Germline V gives CDR1 SGDLS, CDR2 YYNGEE. V was cut by 2 bases and J by 0 bases, with 9 bases left in between. This CDR3 has 15 amino acids. The CDR3 region is CASSVWPRSYNEQFF. In DNA form, the CDR3 reads TGTGCCAGCAGCGTGTGGCCTCGCTCCTACAATGAGCAGTTCTTC.

The genes are TRBV29-1 and TRBJ1-1; the D gene is possibly TRBD1 (6 bases). V lost 4 bases, J lost 1 base, and 13 bases lay in between. From germline, CDR1 is SQVTM and CDR2 ANQGSEA. The CDR3 runs 14 residues. In DNA, the CDR3 is TGCAGCGTTGTCACTCAGGGGTCGAACACTGAAGCTTTCTTT. Its translation: CSVVTQGSNTEAFF.

V gene TRBV29-1 combines with J gene TRBJ1-4; 9 positions match TRBD1. This CDR3 region has 13 residues. Trimming took 4 bases from V and 8 from J; bases not matched to a gene: 5. Germline V gene lookup returns CDR1 SQVTM and CDR2 ANQGSEA. The CDR3 DNA is TGCAGCGTTGCCCGGGACAGGGACGAAAAACTGTTTTTT. It is translated as CSVARDRDEKLFF.

The chain is built from TRBV3-1 (or the pseudogene TRBV3-2) and TRBJ2-2; D not certain. The CDR3 covers 15 residues. CDR1 and CDR2 (germline): LGHDT, YNNKEL (reference sequence). Trimming took off 3 bases at V and 2 bases at J, with 10 bases between the two ends. In DNA, the CDR3 is TGTGCCAGCAGCCATACCCTACCTAACACCGGGGAGCTGTTTTTT. As protein: CASSHTLPNTGELFF.

The gene calls are TRBV7-9 and TRBJ2-1; 8 positions match TRBD2. Trimming took 2 bases from V and 9 from J; bases not matched to a gene: 12. This CDR3 comprises 16 residues. In germline, CDR1 is SEHNR, CDR2 FQNEAQ (reference sequence). CDR3 sequence (DNA): TGTGCCAGCAGCTTACCTCGGGGAGCGGGGGTGGGTGAGCAGTTCTTC. Its translation is CASSLPRGAGVGEQFF. Full variable domain (outside the CDR3, taken from reference TRBV7-9 and TRBJ2-1): DTGVSQNPRHKITKRGQNVTFRCDPISEHNRLYWYRQTLGQGPEFLTYFQNEAQLEKSRLLSDRFSAERPKGSFSTLEIQRTEQGDSAMYLCASSLPRGAGVGEQFFGPGTRLTVL.

The chain combines TRBV5-1 with TRBJ1-4; maybe TRBD1 (6 bases). This CDR3 region has 14 residues. CDR1 is SGHRS, CDR2 YFSETQ, per germline. V was clipped by 0 bases and J by 7 bases, with 10 bases between them. CDR3 in amino acids: CASSLDRAGEKLFF. DNA of the CDR3: TGCGCCAGCAGCTTGGACAGGGCGGGTGAAAAACTGTTTTTT.

The chain has TRBV5-1 and TRBJ1-3; 10 bases agree with TRBD1. J gave up 4 bases and V 0 bases, and 4 bases lay outside the gene matches. From germline, CDR1 is SGHRS and CDR2 YFSETQ. The CDR3 loop spans 16 amino acids. Here the CDR3 DNA reads TGCGCCAGCAGCTTGGATGGACAGGGGGGCGGAAACACCATATATTTT. Residues: CASSLDGQGGGNTIYF.

The gene calls are TRBV7-9 and TRBJ1-4; D remains ambiguous. With 4 bases removed from V and 0 bases from J, the gap between germline ends came to 6 bases. Germline V lookup: CDR1 SEHNR, CDR2 FQNEAQ (reference sequence). The CDR3 length is 14 residues. CDR3 protein: CASSSQTTNEKLFF. CDR3 in DNA: TGTGCCAGCAGCTCACAAACAACTAATGAAAAACTGTTTTTT.

This clone was observed a few times. V is TRBV7-9 and J is TRBJ1-4, with D hard to call. Deletions cut 1 base from V and 14 bases from J, with 14 bases between. The CDR3 runs to 13 residues. The germline CDR1 and CDR2 sequences are SEHNR and FQNEAQ (reference sequence). CDR3 sequence reads: CASSLDSGVRLFF. CDR3 DNA: TGTGCCAGCAGCTTAGACTCTGGAGTTAGGCTGTTTTTT.

The chain recombines TRBV7-9 with TRBJ2-7; TRBD1 agrees at 10 bases. V shed 4 bases, J shed 1 base, and the junction held 4 bases outside the gene matches. CDR3 length equals 15 residues. Germline lookup yields CDR1 SEHNR and CDR2 FQNEAQ (reference sequence). The CDR3 sequence is CASSSPGQGSYEQYF. CDR3 DNA sequence: TGTGCCAGCAGCTCACCGGGACAGGGGTCCTACGAGCAGTACTTC.

The chain has TRBV18 and TRBJ2-5, with TRBD2 matching 10 bases. J was trimmed by 3 bases and V by 3 bases; bases with no gene match: 1. From germline, CDR1 is KGHSH and CDR2 LQKENI. There are 14 residues in the CDR3. The CDR3 loop is CASSPLAGEETQYF. CDR3 nucleotide sequence: TGTGCCAGCTCACCTCTAGCGGGGGAAGAGACCCAGTACTTC. The full variable domain, completed using reference TRBV18 and TRBJ2-5, is NAGVMQNPRHLVRRRGQEARLRCSPMKGHSHVYWYRQLPEEGLKFMVYLQKENIIDESGMPKERFSAEFPKEGPSILRIQQVVRGDSAAYFCASSPLAGEETQYFGPGTRLLVL.

V is TRBV23-1 and J is TRBJ2-4; 7 nucleotides match TRBD1. TRBV23-1 is flagged as an ORF with uncertain function. The length of the CDR3 is 16 residues. Trimming cost V 4 bases and J 0 bases; bases outside gene matches: 6. CDR3 region: CASSRKGQSAKNIQYF. The DNA of the CDR3 is TGCGCCAGCAGTCGGAAGGGACAGTCAGCCAAAAACATTCAGTACTTC.

The chain joins TRBV19 to TRBJ1-4; 7 bases match TRBD1. This CDR3 comprises 16 residues. Trimming at V came to 5 bases and at J to 0 bases, leaving 6 bases not matched to a gene. CDR1 and CDR2 (germline): LNHDA, SQIVND (reference sequence). DNA of the CDR3: TGTGCCAGTAGTCCGAACAGGGGAACAACTAATGAAAAACTGTTTTTT. Protein sequence: CASSPNRGTTNEKLFF.

J is TRBJ1-6 and V is TRBV10-1; 8 bases match TRBD1. This CDR3 region has 13 residues. V lost 6 bases to trimming and J lost 7 bases; unmatched junction nucleotides: 2. Germline CDR1 WNHNN, CDR2 SYGVQD (reference sequence). The CDR3 DNA follows: TGCGCCAGCAGCCGGGACAGGAATTCACCCCTCCACTTT. This encodes CASSRDRNSPLHF.

The J gene is TRBJ2-6, the V gene TRBV3-1 (or the pseudogene TRBV3-2), with TRBD2 matching over 12 bases. The ends lost 5 bases at V and 2 bases at J; junction bases unmatched: 7. CDR1 is LGHDT and CDR2 is YNNKEL in the germline V gene (reference sequence). The CDR3 extends over 18 amino acids. The CDR3 DNA reads TGTGCCAGCAGCACCCGGACTAGCGGGGCCACTGGGGCCAACGTCCTGACTTTC. It is translated as CASSTRTSGATGANVLTF.

This clone was observed a single time. V usage is TRBV6-2 or TRBV6-3 and J usage is TRBJ2-7, with a weak D call TRBD1 (5 bases). CDR3 length: 14 amino acids. CDR1 is MNHEY, CDR2 SVGEGT, per germline. The V and J ends lost 3 bases and 3 bases respectively, with 12 bases between them. The CDR3 DNA reads TGTGCCAGCAGTTATTTCGGCAGGGACTACGAGCAGTACTTC. Its protein product is CASSYFGRDYEQYF.

Remarks on this clone: This sample also contains other DNA sequences that code for the same CDR3. The V call is TRBV11-2, the J call TRBJ2-7; D is possibly TRBD1 (7 bases). The CDR3 totals 15 residues. Germline CDR1 SGHAT, CDR2 FQNNGV. V dropped 1 base and J dropped 3 bases, with 13 bases sitting between them. The CDR3 is CASSLGQGGLYEQYF. The DNA of the CDR3 is TGTGCCAGCAGCTTAGGTCAGGGGGGACTCTACGAGCAGTACTTC.

This clone showed up just once. This chain uses TRBV6-1 with TRBJ2-1; tentatively, D is TRBD2 (6 bases). Per germline, CDR1 MNHNS and CDR2 SASEGT. The ends were cut back, 2 bases at V and 8 bases at J, with 16 bases in the middle. The CDR3 is made up of 15 amino acids. DNA of the CDR3: TGTGCCAGCAGTGAATTCGGGGGTTCGGGCTATGAGCAGTTCTTC. This sequence encodes CASSEFGGSGYEQFF.

This chain joins TRBV18 and TRBJ1-1; tentative D call: TRBD1 (6 bases). From germline, CDR1 is KGHSH and CDR2 LQKENI. V gave up 4 bases and J gave up 4 bases, with 22 bases separating them. CDR3 length: 17 amino acids. CDR3 nucleotide sequence: TGTGCCAGCTCACGGACAGATACCCCCGGGTTGGGCACTGAAGCTTTCTTT. Protein: CASSRTDTPGLGTEAFF.